Listed below are T cell receptor beta chains from one sample, sequenced in a study of siplizumab effects on memory and regulatory T cells. TCRdb's table, derived via immunoSEQ multiplex PCR, lists solely in-frame clones and lacks some. The data show fewer than 7,500 clones, about a third seen once. No antigen has been assigned to these receptors. Sequencing was performed on CFSE-low (dividing) CD8+ T cells sorted from an allogeneic mixed lymphocyte reaction. These receptors all come from a human donor in good health; the cells came from an allogeneic mixed lymphocyte reaction. Both conserved end residues are part of each CDR3. The D gene is left open where the match is weak. The listing skips clone size in some rows; elsewhere it reads once, few, many or a size class.

TRBJ2-1,medium-sized,NA,TRBV9,11,CASSAQSEQFF,TGTGCCAGCAGCGCTCAGAGTGAGCAGTTCTTC
TRBJ2-7,few,NA,TRBV5-4,14,CASSFFRGRNEQYF,TGTGCCAGCAGCTTTTTCAGGGGAAGAAACGAGCAGTACTTC
TRBJ1-3,NA,NA,TRBV19,13,CASSMISGNTIYF,TGTGCCAGTAGTATGATCTCTGGAAACACCATATATTTT
TRBJ2-7,medium-sized,NA,TRBV19,13,CASSIGTVYEQYF,TGTGCCAGTAGTATAGGGACAGTCTACGAGCAGTACTTC
TRBJ2-7,few,TRBD1,TRBV5-5,14,CASSYMTGHYEQYF,TGTGCCAGCAGTTACATGACAGGGCACTACGAGCAGTACTTC
TRBJ2-1,few,NA,TRBV4-1,17,CASSQVGGRTDYNEQFF,TGCGCCAGCAGCCAAGTTGGAGGCAGGACTGACTACAATGAGCAGTTCTTC
TRBJ2-7,NA,NA,TRBV5-1,12,CASRDTQSEQYF,TGCGCCAGCCGGGACACCCAGTCCGAGCAGTACTTC
TRBJ2-5,NA,NA,TRBV7-9,9,CASGKTQYF,TGTGCCAGCGGAAAGACCCAGTACTTC
TRBJ1-2,medium-sized,NA,TRBV5-1,13,CASRYGKPYGYTF,TGCGCCAGCAGGTATGGGAAACCCTATGGCTACACCTTC
TRBJ2-7,NA,NA,TRBV27,14,CASSLGATTYEQYF,TGTGCCAGCAGTTTAGGGGCAACCACCTACGAGCAGTACTTC
TRBJ1-1,NA,NA,TRBV15,13,CATSRQGATEAFF,TGTGCCACCAGCAGGCAAGGGGCCACTGAAGCTTTCTTT
TRBJ2-1,medium-sized,NA,TRBV19,12,CASMGGGTLQFF,TGTGCCAGTATGGGGGGCGGGACTCTTCAGTTCTTC
TRBJ2-1,medium-sized,NA,TRBV4-1,13,CASSMDIGNEQFF,TGCGCCAGCAGCATGGACATTGGGAATGAGCAGTTCTTC
TRBJ1-1,medium-sized,NA,TRBV20-1,10,CSAPGPEAFF,TGCAGTGCTCCAGGACCGGAAGCTTTCTTT
TRBJ2-7,NA,NA,TRBV9,15,CASSPQWGFSYEQYF,TGTGCCAGCAGCCCCCAGTGGGGTTTCTCCTACGAGCAGTACTTC
TRBJ2-7,NA,NA,TRBV5-1,13,CASSLAANYEQYF,TGCGCCAGCAGCTTGGCGGCGAACTACGAGCAGTACTTC
TRBJ2-2,NA,NA,TRBV7-8,11,CASSLGSELFF,TGTGCCAGCAGCTTAGGGTCGGAGCTGTTTTTT
TRBJ1-2,NA,NA,TRBV6-4,12,CASSDGRAGYTF,TGTGCCAGCAGTGATGGCAGGGCTGGCTACACCTTC
TRBJ2-1,NA,TRBD2,TRBV7-9,15,CASSYGLAGGNEQFF,TGTGCCAGCAGCTACGGACTAGCGGGAGGCAATGAGCAGTTCTTC
TRBJ2-7,medium-sized,TRBD2,TRBV27,14,CASRGGLAGGEQYF,TGTGCCAGCCGGGGGGGACTAGCGGGAGGCGAGCAGTACTTC
TRBJ2-7,NA,TRBD1,TRBV5-4,14,CASSMPGQPYEQYF,TGTGCCAGCAGCATGCCGGGACAGCCCTACGAGCAGTACTTC
TRBJ2-7,NA,NA,TRBV27,15,CASSYDGQSSYEQYF,TGTGCCAGCAGTTATGACGGACAGAGCTCCTACGAGCAGTACTTC
TRBJ2-1,once,TRBD2,TRBV7-3,17,CASSPRDSGRIYNEQFF,TGTGCCAGCAGCCCAAGGGATAGCGGGAGAATATACAATGAGCAGTTCTTC
TRBJ1-2,few,TRBD1,TRBV9,14,CASSAPQGAYGYTF,TGTGCCAGCAGCGCACCACAGGGGGCCTATGGCTACACCTTC